This entry is about one TCR beta chain. Per the original methods: Cell counts per sample came from amplifying reference gene primers. Sequencing used immunoSEQ multiplex PCR; TCRdb keeps in-frame clones, though not all of them. V, J and clone size are taken as reported in that table, and D and trimming were inferred from the DNA itself. The data hold 300,000 to 450,000 clones, with more than 75% observed a single time. The sample belongs to a study of blood T cell repertoires in COVID-19. About the research overall: The cDNA or gDNA used as material had been derived from T cells, B-cell-depleted T cells, or PBMCs.

Germline trimming cut 5 bases from V and 5 bases from J; bases unmatched to any gene: 12. This CDR3 spans 16 amino acids. Per the germline V gene, CDR1 is SGHRS and CDR2 is YFSETQ. What was sequenced was peripheral blood. The clonotype was recovered from a human donor with acute or convalescent COVID-19. The donor label of this sample is uncertain. This rearrangement joins TRBV5-1 to TRBJ1-4, with 7 nucleotides matching TRBD1. For the CDR3, the DNA is TGCGCCAGCAGGTATCAGGCCGGGACAGAGAATGAAAAACTGTTTTTT. Translated: CASRYQAGTENEKLFF.